The table lists the clone carrying this TCR beta chain with many counts. What it recognizes is unknown. After constant-region reverse-primer amplification, full-length variable regions underwent semi-nested PCR with Nested Universal Primer A. TCRdb itself ran the 5' RACE reads through MiXCR, one entry per CDR3 protein. This sample has approximately 40,000 distinct CDR3 sequences, with about 20% found just once. The CDR3 runs to 13 residues. Per the germline V gene, CDR1 is LGHNA and CDR2 is YSLEER. Unmatched junction bases numbered 1, after V lost 0 bases and J lost 6 bases. General observations from the study: Tumor-infiltrating Treg TCR alpha and beta sequences overlapped most with tumor naive CD4+ T cells, then blood naive.

Sequencing was done on a sample of naive CD4+ T cells sorted from a lymph node. Subset meaning: naive CD4+ T cells, CD4+CD45RA+CD25-. The chain has TRBV4-3 and TRBJ2-5, with 7 bases that match TRBD1. The TCR sequence derives from a female donor with breast cancer. The CDR3 reads CASSQDRGQTQYF. CDR3 in DNA: TGCGCCAGCAGCCAAGATAGGGGGCAGACCCAGTACTTC.